Listed here is a single TCR beta chain. The antigen remains unidentified. TCRdb reanalysed the 5' RACE reads using MiXCR and keeps one entry per CDR3 protein. The sample has over 250,000 distinct CDR3 sequences, more than 15% seen once. This sample stems from a study of T-cell memory formation after mild COVID-19. Study-wide results and limits: Clones that got smaller from day 15 to 85 had even CD4/CD8, while clones growing later tipped toward CD4+.

CDR1 is SGHTA and CDR2 is FQGTGA in the germline V gene. The CDR3 is made up of 15 amino acids. V dropped 3 bases and J dropped 4; count of bases not matched to a gene: 5. V usage is TRBV7-3 and J usage is TRBJ2-1; TRBD2 aligns across 8 bases. Material: PBMCs or a T cell subset sorted from them (not recorded which). This receptor was identified in a young man who had mild COVID-19 (a few samples of this study predate the infection). Cell type and time point are not known. For the CDR3, the DNA is TGTGCCAGCAGCTTTGGAGCGGGAGTATACAATGAGCAGTTCTTC. Protein product: CASSFGAGVYNEQFF.